The 20 T cell receptor beta chains in this list originate from one sample, sequenced in a study of T cell responses to AZD1222 COVID-19 vaccine. The assay was immunoSEQ multiplex PCR, and TCRdb's table has in-frame clones only and misses some. The repertoire includes around 150,000 clones, approximately 94% of them detected once, and just over 5% sits in the top ten. This material consisted of peripheral blood, taken 28 days after the second AZD1222 dose. Every receptor here comes from an adult who received the AZD1222 COVID-19 vaccine.

This clone occurred once. This chain connects TRBV5-4 to TRBJ2-7, with 9 bases that match TRBD1. This CDR3 region has 15 residues. Trimming at V came to 4 bases and at J to 3 bases, leaving 8 bases not matched to a gene. Per germline, CDR1 SGHNT and CDR2 YYREEE (reference sequence). DNA of the CDR3: TGTGCCAGCAGCACCGGACAGGGGAGACACTACGAGCAGTACTTC. This gives the protein CASSTGQGRHYEQYF.

The V call is TRBV7-2, the J call TRBJ2-1; D unresolved. The CDR3 spans 16 residues. In germline, CDR1 is SGHTA, CDR2 FQGNSA. V shed 3 bases and J shed 6 bases, with 18 bases lying between them. The CDR3 here is CASSFSRSSFSNEQFF. The CDR3 coding sequence is TGTGCCAGCAGCTTCAGTCGGTCGAGTTTTAGCAATGAGCAGTTCTTC.

The chain is built from TRBV3-1 (or the pseudogene TRBV3-2) and TRBJ2-7; D tentatively fits TRBD1 or TRBD2 (5 bases each). The CDR3 consists of 15 residues. Germline assignment: CDR1 LGHDT and CDR2 YNNKEL (reference sequence). V was pared by 3 bases and J by 0 bases, with 12 bases between. Here the CDR3 DNA reads TGTGCCAGCAGCCAGGGACGGCAGGGCTCCTACGAGCAGTACTTC. As protein: CASSQGRQGSYEQYF.

The chain joins TRBV6-5 to TRBJ2-1; no firm D call. In germline, CDR1 is MNHEY, CDR2 SVGAGI. The CDR3 extends over 14 amino acids. The V end was cut by 0 bases, the J end by 9 bases, with 12 bases between. The CDR3 sequence: CASSYSAKLVEQFF. CDR3 nucleotide sequence: TGTGCCAGCAGTTACTCGGCTAAGTTGGTTGAGCAGTTCTTC.

This sequence joins TRBV19 and TRBJ2-5; D perhaps matches TRBD2 (5 bases). The germline gives CDR1 LNHDA, CDR2 SQIVND (reference sequence). This CDR3 region has 13 residues. Trimming took off 5 bases at V and 5 bases at J, with 12 bases between the two ends. CDR3 loop: CASSRTSGETQYF. The CDR3 nucleotides are TGTGCCAGTAGTCGGACTTCCGGGGAGACCCAGTACTTC.

V and J are TRBV6-5 and TRBJ2-1; D gene unclear. The CDR3 length is 15 residues. Trimming took 9 bases from V and 8 from J, leaving 23 bases between them. The V gene's germline CDR1 is MNHEY and CDR2 SVGAGI. The CDR3 spells CARHYKLKSRYEQFF. For the CDR3, the DNA is TGTGCCAGGCACTACAAACTAAAGAGTCGGTATGAGCAGTTCTTC.

The chain has TRBV7-9 and TRBJ2-3; D is unclear. Germline V gene data show CDR1 as SEHNR and CDR2 as FQNEAQ (reference sequence). The CDR3 extends over 16 amino acids. The V and J ends lost 5 bases and 0 bases respectively, with 15 bases between them. The CDR3 loop is CASSRPTLTSTDTQYF. In DNA form, the CDR3 reads TGTGCCAGCAGCCGGCCCACGTTGACCAGCACAGATACGCAGTATTTT.

This chain uses TRBV25-1 with TRBJ2-7; possibly TRBD1 for D (6 bases). The CDR3 runs 11 residues. Germline V lookup: CDR1 MGHDK, CDR2 SYGVNS. Trimming took off 9 bases at V and 2 bases at J, with 8 bases between the two ends. Here the CDR3 DNA reads TGTGCCAGTCAGGGGCCCTACGAGCAGTACTTC. Encoded protein: CASQGPYEQYF.

The V and J genes are TRBV7-8 and TRBJ2-1; D gene unclear. The CDR3 runs to 17 residues. The germline gives CDR1 SGHVS, CDR2 FQNEAQ. Trimming took 3 bases from V and 6 from J, leaving 21 bases between them. Written as DNA, the CDR3 is TGTGCCAGCAGCTTGACCAAGCCGGGTCAGCGCCCCAATGAGCAGTTCTTC. Translating it yields CASSLTKPGQRPNEQFF. Together with reference TRBV7-8 and TRBJ2-1, the CDR3 gives the full variable domain: GAGVSQSPRYKVAKRGQDVALRCDPISGHVSLFWYQQALGQGPEFLTYFQNEAQLDKSGLPSDRFFAERPEGSVSTLKIQRTQQEDSAVYLCASSLTKPGQRPNEQFFGPGTRLTVL.

This clone has just one count. The rearrangement links TRBV9 to TRBJ2-7; D gene ambiguous. Trimming took off 0 bases at V and 6 bases at J, with 7 bases between the two ends. Germline V gives CDR1 SGDLS, CDR2 YYNGEE. CDR3 length: 12 amino acids. CDR3 DNA: TGTGCCAGCAGCGTAGGGGCCGGCGAGCAGTACTTC. Translation: CASSVGAGEQYF. Based on the CDR3 plus reference TRBV9 and TRBJ2-7, the full variable domain is DSGVTQTPKHLITATGQRVTLRCSPRSGDLSVYWYQQSLDQGLQFLIQYYNGEERAKGNILERFSAQQFPDLHSELNLSSLELGDSALYFCASSVGAGEQYFGPGTRLTVT.

This clone has a handful of counts. Other DNA sequences in the same sample also yield this CDR3. CDR3 sequence reads: CASSVGTGGSYEQYF. CDR3 nucleotide sequence: TGTGCCAGCAGCGTAGGGACAGGGGGATCCTACGAGCAGTACTTC. This chain connects TRBV9 to TRBJ2-7; 10 positions agree with TRBD1. CDR3 size: 15 residues. CDR1 and CDR2 (germline): SGDLS, YYNGEE. The ends lost 0 bases at V and 1 base at J; junction bases unmatched: 1.

The chain links TRBV20-1 to TRBJ1-5; D ambiguous. V gave up 3 bases and J gave up 3 bases, with 15 bases separating them. The CDR3 sequence is 15 residues long. Per germline, CDR1 DFQATT and CDR2 SNEGSKA (reference sequence). CDR3 amino acids: CSASLQALANQPQHF. CDR3 DNA: TGCAGTGCTAGTCTCCAGGCCCTCGCCAATCAGCCCCAGCATTTT.

This chain links TRBV2 with TRBJ2-1, with 11 nucleotides matching TRBD2. Germline CDR1 is SNHLY and CDR2 is FYNNEI. This CDR3 has 16 residues. The V gene end was trimmed by 6 bases and the J gene end by 4 bases; junction bases not matched to a gene: 8. The CDR3: CASRPGTSGHYNEQFF. The CDR3 DNA sequence: TGTGCCAGCAGGCCCGGGACTAGCGGACATTACAATGAGCAGTTCTTC. The full variable domain, rest sourced from reference TRBV2 and TRBJ2-1, is EPEVTQTPSHQVTQMGQEVILRCVPISNHLYFYWYRQILGQKVEFLVSFYNNEISEKSEIFDDQFSVERPDGSNFTLKIRSTKLEDSAMYFCASRPGTSGHYNEQFFGPGTRLTVL.

This chain joins TRBV5-1 and TRBJ1-6; D not certain. V lost 1 base and J 6 bases, leaving 14 bases between the germline ends. The germline gives CDR1 SGHRS, CDR2 YFSETQ. There are 16 residues in the CDR3. DNA of the CDR3: TGCGCCAGCAGCTTGATGGTAGGGCCGACTAATTCACCCCTCCACTTT. As protein: CASSLMVGPTNSPLHF.

V is TRBV12-3 or TRBV12-4 and J is TRBJ2-2; D uncertain. The CDR3 extends over 12 amino acids. The V end lost 4 bases, the J end lost 4 bases, and 4 bases lay between the germline ends. Here the CDR3 reads CASSSITGELFF. CDR3 coding DNA: TGTGCCAGCAGTTCGATCACCGGGGAGCTGTTTTTT.

The chain uses TRBV6-5 and TRBJ1-6; D is undetermined. The ends were cut back, 3 bases at V and 6 bases at J, with 12 bases in the middle. The germline CDR1 and CDR2 sequences are MNHEY and SVGAGI. CDR3 size: 15 residues. Written as DNA, the CDR3 is TGTGCCAGCAGTTATTCTCGACGGTTTAATTCACCCCTCCACTTT. It yields the protein CASSYSRRFNSPLHF.

The chain links TRBV6-1 to TRBJ2-7; possible D gene TRBD1, 6 bases. CDR3 length: 15 residues. Germline-derived CDR1 and CDR2 are MNHNS and SASEGT. Trimming removed 1 base from V and 7 bases from J, with 17 bases in between. The CDR3 region has the DNA TGTGCCAGCAGTGAAGGAACAGGGTACCGAGGGGAGCAGTACTTC. It codes for CASSEGTGYRGEQYF.

The chain links TRBV5-1 to TRBJ2-3; D is undetermined. Between the trimmed V and J ends, which lost 4 bases and 0 bases, there was a span of 9 bases. The germline CDR1 and CDR2 sequences are SGHRS and YFSETQ. CDR3 length: 14 residues. The CDR3 spells CASSTTASTDTQYF. Here the CDR3 DNA reads TGCGCCAGCAGCACGACTGCTAGCACAGATACGCAGTATTTT. The full variable domain, rest sourced from reference TRBV5-1 and TRBJ2-3, is KAGVTQTPRYLIKTRGQQVTLSCSPISGHRSVSWYQQTPGQGLQFLFEYFSETQRNKGNFPGRFSGRQFSNSRSEMNVSTLELGDSALYLCASSTTASTDTQYFGPGTRLTVL.

V and J are TRBV3-1 (or the pseudogene TRBV3-2) and TRBJ2-5; 11 positions match TRBD2. The V gene's germline CDR1 is LGHDT and CDR2 YNNKEL (reference sequence). Losses at the gene ends were 1 base for V and 6 bases for J; bases not matched to a gene: 7. There are 16 residues in the CDR3. In DNA, the CDR3 is TGTGCCAGCAGCCAAGTGGGACTAGCGGTGGGAAAGACCCAGTACTTC. Protein sequence: CASSQVGLAVGKTQYF.

The V and J genes are TRBV7-2 and TRBJ2-1; TRBD2 is a possible D gene (6 bases). V gave up 5 bases and J gave up 0 bases, with 14 bases separating them. The CDR3 length is 16 residues. CDR1 and CDR2 from the germline V gene are SGHTA and FQGNSA. The CDR3 here is CASSQRTTSSYNEQFF. The CDR3, as DNA: TGTGCCAGCAGCCAGAGGACTACGAGCTCCTACAATGAGCAGTTCTTC.